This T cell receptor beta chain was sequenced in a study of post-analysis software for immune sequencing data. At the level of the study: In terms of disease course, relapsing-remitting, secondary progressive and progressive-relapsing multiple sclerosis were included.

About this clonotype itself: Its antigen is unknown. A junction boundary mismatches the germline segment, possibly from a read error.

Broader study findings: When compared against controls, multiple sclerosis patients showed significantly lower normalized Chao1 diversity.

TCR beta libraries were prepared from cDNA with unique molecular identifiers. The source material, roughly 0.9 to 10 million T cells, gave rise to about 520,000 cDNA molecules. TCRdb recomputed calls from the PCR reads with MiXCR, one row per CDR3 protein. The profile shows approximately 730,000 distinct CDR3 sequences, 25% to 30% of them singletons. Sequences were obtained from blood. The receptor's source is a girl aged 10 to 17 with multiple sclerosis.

The CDR3 DNA follows: TGTGCCAGCAGCTTATCCGGACTGGGCTCCCACAATGAGCAGTTCTTC. This codes for CASSLSGLGSHNEQFF. The chain links TRBV7-2 to TRBJ2-1, with D possibly TRBD2 on 5 matching bases. Per germline, CDR1 SGHTA and CDR2 FQGNSA. The CDR3 contains 16 residues.